The entry below describes one TCR beta chain. Its antigen is unknown. The record originates from a study of T cell responses to AZD1222 COVID-19 vaccine. Looking at the study overall: Second-dose recipients at about 4 or about 12 weeks were treated as one pooled group. Broader study findings: Vaccine-associated CD4 TCRs spanned spike, dominant at 160-218 and 743-854. The study identified only a handful of AZD1222 recipients as seropositive at baseline. Unmutated variant regions are reportedly targeted by nearly half of spike-specific TCRs.

Here immunoSEQ multiplex PCR was the method, and the copy in TCRdb shows in-frame clones only, minus some. The profile shows about 120,000 clones, around 90% of them singletons. The germline V and J ends were trimmed by 2 bases and 2 bases, with 7 bases remaining between them. This CDR3 is 13 amino acids long. Germline values: CDR1 SGDLS, CDR2 YYNGEE. The clonotype was recovered from an adult in good health. This chain links TRBV9 with TRBJ1-2; D is possibly TRBD1 (5 bases). Sequencing was performed on peripheral blood, taken on day 0 of AZD1222 vaccination. This CDR3 reads CASSVDTNYGYTF. DNA of the CDR3: TGTGCCAGCAGCGTGGACACGAACTATGGCTACACCTTC.